What follows are 11 T cell receptor beta chains derived from one specimen sequenced in a study of CD8+CD57+ T cells in acquired aplastic anemia. Whoever was chosen for sequencing had shown CD8+CD57+ cell expansion by flow cytometry. Profiles of TCR beta VDJ and CDR3 were generated from a genomic DNA template. TCRdb reprocessed the reads via MiXCR and lists one record per CDR3 protein. The sample lists about 190,000 distinct CDR3 sequences; roughly half were seen once. What was sequenced was sorted CD4+, CD8+, or CD8+CD57+ T cells (not recorded which) from PBMCs. The receptors shown here come from a human donor with aplastic anemia.

The chain couples TRBV7-2 to TRBJ2-5; 7 positions match TRBD2. The V gene end was trimmed by 4 bases and the J gene end by 2 bases; junction bases not matched to a gene: 7. Germline V gene lookup returns CDR1 SGHTA and CDR2 FQGNSA. This CDR3 is 15 amino acids long. Written as DNA, the CDR3 is TGTGCCAGCAGCTCCGACCCGGGACTACAAGAGACCCAGTACTTC. Protein: CASSSDPGLQETQYF.

This clonotype was picked up one time. This may stem from a read error, because a much larger clone lies one nucleotide away. This chain uses TRBV11-2 with TRBJ2-7, with D hard to call. Germline V gene lookup returns CDR1 SGHAT and CDR2 FQNNGV. This CDR3 contains 15 residues. Trimming stripped 1 base from V and 2 bases from J, with 12 bases between. The CDR3 protein is CASSLGLTAPYEQYF. DNA for the CDR3: TGTGCCAGCAGCTTAGGTCTAACAGCTCCCTACGAGCAGTACTTC.

In this sample, this clonotype turned up many times. The chain links TRBV5-1 to TRBJ1-2; TRBD1 matches at 8 bases. The V gene's germline CDR1 is SGHRS and CDR2 YFSETQ. Trimming at V came to 4 bases and at J to 1 base, leaving 6 bases not matched to a gene. The CDR3 length is 15 residues. The CDR3 loop is CASSLTGANNYGYTF. CDR3 bases: TGCGCCAGCAGCCTGACAGGGGCCAATAACTATGGCTACACCTTC.

The chain joins TRBV11-1 to TRBJ2-7, with TRBD1 as a possible D gene (6 bases). CDR1 is SGHAT and CDR2 is FQDESV in the germline V gene (reference sequence). This CDR3 region has 16 residues. Trimming pared 5 bases from V and 0 bases from J, leaving 17 bases between. In DNA, the CDR3 is TGTGCCAGCAGCCCGGTGGCAGGGACATACTCCTACGAGCAGTACTTC. This gives the protein CASSPVAGTYSYEQYF. Together with reference TRBV11-1 and TRBJ2-7, the CDR3 gives the full variable domain: EAEVAQSPRYKITEKSQAVAFWCDPISGHATLYWYRQILGQGPELLVQFQDESVVDDSQLPKDRFSAERLKGVDSTLKIQPAELGDSAMYLCASSPVAGTYSYEQYFGPGTRLTVT.

The V gene is TRBV25-1, the J gene TRBJ1-1; 9 positions match TRBD1. From germline, CDR1 is MGHDK and CDR2 SYGVNS. There are 15 residues in the CDR3. The J segment lost 5 bases and the V segment lost 3 bases, leaving 7 bases of the junction unmatched. Here the CDR3 reads CASSDWGQGKTEAFF. In DNA form, the CDR3 reads TGTGCCAGCAGTGATTGGGGACAGGGTAAGACTGAAGCTTTCTTT.

The J gene is TRBJ2-5, the V gene TRBV15, with 16 nucleotides matching TRBD2. The V and J ends lost 5 bases and 5 bases, in that order; junction bases with no gene match: 8. This CDR3 has 17 amino acids. Germline V gives CDR1 LNHNV, CDR2 YYDKDF (reference sequence). The CDR3 bases are TGTGCCACCAGCGGGGGACTAGCGGGAGGGCCGGGGGAGACCCAGTACTTC. Amino acids: CATSGGLAGGPGETQYF. The variable domain in full, with the rest retrieved from reference TRBV15 and TRBJ2-5, is DAMVIQNPRYQVTQFGKPVTLSCSQTLNHNVMYWYQQKSSQAPKLLFHYYDKDFNNEADTPDNFQSRRPNTSFCFLDIRSPGLGDTAMYLCATSGGLAGGPGETQYFGPGTRLLVL.

The rearrangement links TRBV7-9 to TRBJ1-2, with a tentative D call TRBD1 (5 bases). Trimming left V 4 bases short and J 5 bases short, with 11 bases between. The CDR3 totals 13 residues. CDR1 is SEHNR and CDR2 is FQNEAQ in the germline V gene (reference sequence). The CDR3 loop is CASSSGLDYGYTF. The CDR3 DNA reads TGTGCCAGCAGCTCAGGGTTGGATTATGGCTACACCTTC.

This rearrangement joins TRBV25-1 to TRBJ1-2, with 7 bases matching TRBD1. Germline CDR1 is MGHDK and CDR2 is SYGVNS. This CDR3 has 14 residues. Trimming removed 4 bases from V and 2 bases from J; junction bases left unmatched: 4. The CDR3, as DNA: TGTGCCAGCAGTGGGGGACAGCAAAACTATGGCTACACCTTC. This sequence encodes CASSGGQQNYGYTF.

This chain links TRBV4-1 with TRBJ2-1, with 7 bases lining up with TRBD2. Germline V gives CDR1 MGHRA, CDR2 YSYEKL. Trimming took 3 bases from V and 5 from J; bases not matched to a gene: 7. The CDR3 runs 15 residues. The CDR3 region is CASSQREGTNNEQFF. The DNA of the CDR3 is TGCGCCAGCAGCCAGAGGGAGGGGACTAACAATGAGCAGTTCTTC.

The chain has TRBV20-1 and TRBJ2-7, with 7 bases that match TRBD2. The ends lost 4 bases at V and 3 bases at J; junction bases unmatched: 3. CDR1 is DFQATT, CDR2 SNEGSKA, per germline (reference sequence). This CDR3 has 12 residues. CDR3 sequence: CSAKRDNYEQYF. The CDR3 DNA reads TGCAGTGCTAAGCGGGATAACTACGAGCAGTACTTC.

The J gene is TRBJ1-1, the V gene TRBV10-3; the D is unclear. CDR1 is ENHRY, CDR2 SYGVKD, per germline. This CDR3 region has 14 residues. V lost 3 bases to trimming and J lost 1 base, with 9 bases between them. The CDR3 bases are TGTGCCATCAGTGATGGACGAGAGAACACTGAAGCTTTCTTT. It specifies CAISDGRENTEAFF.